This section outlines one TCR beta chain sequence together with its context. The antigen remains undetermined. Per germline, CDR1 SEHNR and CDR2 FQNEAQ (reference sequence). The CDR3 has 13 amino acids. Deletions cut 5 bases from V and 5 bases from J, with 10 bases between. These data come from a study of cytomegalovirus exposure and HLA in healthy donors. Study-wide background: The approximately 680 first-cohort repertoires and the approximately 110 validation repertoires shared the same platform, a later analysis reported.

The method was immunoSEQ multiplex PCR; TCRdb's version includes in-frame clones alone and lacks a portion of them. The sample has about 250,000 clones, over 75% seen once. Separation from the 666-subject first cohort characterized the roughly 120-subject validation cohort, to which the donors belonged. Findings of the study overall: The investigators catalogued 164 TCR beta chains as cytomegalovirus-associated. Most TCR sequences were uncommon, yet certain public TCRs appeared in many donors.

The chain is built from TRBV7-9 and TRBJ1-5; D not certain. The sequence came from a man aged 18-30 years in good health and CMV-seropositive. The material sequenced was PBMCs. CDR3 bases: TGTGCCAGCAGCCCCAATGTGGATCAGCCCCAGCATTTT. Protein: CASSPNVDQPQHF. The full variable domain, with the rest looked up from reference TRBV7-9 and TRBJ1-5, is DTGVSQNPRHKITKRGQNVTFRCDPISEHNRLYWYRQTLGQGPEFLTYFQNEAQLEKSRLLSDRFSAERPKGSFSTLEIQRTEQGDSAMYLCASSPNVDQPQHFGDGTRLSIL.